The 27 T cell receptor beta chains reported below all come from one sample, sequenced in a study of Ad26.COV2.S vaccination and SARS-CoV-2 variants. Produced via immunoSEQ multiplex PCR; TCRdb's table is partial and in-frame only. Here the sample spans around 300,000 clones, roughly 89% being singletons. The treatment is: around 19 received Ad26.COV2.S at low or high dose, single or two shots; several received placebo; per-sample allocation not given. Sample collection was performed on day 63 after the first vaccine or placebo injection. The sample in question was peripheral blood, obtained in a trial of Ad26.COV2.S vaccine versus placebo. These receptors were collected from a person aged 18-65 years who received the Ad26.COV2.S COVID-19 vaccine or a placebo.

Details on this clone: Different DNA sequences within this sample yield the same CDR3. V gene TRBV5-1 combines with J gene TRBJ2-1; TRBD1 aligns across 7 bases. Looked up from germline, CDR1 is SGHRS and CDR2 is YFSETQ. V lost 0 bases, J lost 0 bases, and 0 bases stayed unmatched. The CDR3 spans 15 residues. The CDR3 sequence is CASSLGQGSYNEQFF. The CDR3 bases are TGCGCCAGCAGCTTGGGACAGGGCTCCTACAATGAGCAGTTCTTC.

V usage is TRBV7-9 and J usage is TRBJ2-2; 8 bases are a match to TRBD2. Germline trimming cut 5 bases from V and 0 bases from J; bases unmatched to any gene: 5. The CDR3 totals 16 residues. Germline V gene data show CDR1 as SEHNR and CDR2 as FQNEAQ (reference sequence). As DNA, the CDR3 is TGTGCCAGCAGCCCCCCACTAGCGGCGAACACCGGGGAGCTGTTTTTT. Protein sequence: CASSPPLAANTGELFF.

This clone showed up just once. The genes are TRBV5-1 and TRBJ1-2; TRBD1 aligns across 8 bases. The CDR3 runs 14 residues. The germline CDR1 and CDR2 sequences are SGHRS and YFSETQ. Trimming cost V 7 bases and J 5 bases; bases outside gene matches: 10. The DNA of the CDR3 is TGCGCCAGCGCTACCGGGACAGGAATGTATGGCTACACCTTC. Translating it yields CASATGTGMYGYTF.

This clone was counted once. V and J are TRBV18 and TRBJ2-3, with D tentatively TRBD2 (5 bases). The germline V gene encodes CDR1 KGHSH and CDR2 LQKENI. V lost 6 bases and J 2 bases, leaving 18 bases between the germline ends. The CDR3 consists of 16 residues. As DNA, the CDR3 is TGTGCCAGCTCCCCGATATCGGGCGGACTCACAGATACGCAGTATTTT. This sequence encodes CASSPISGGLTDTQYF.

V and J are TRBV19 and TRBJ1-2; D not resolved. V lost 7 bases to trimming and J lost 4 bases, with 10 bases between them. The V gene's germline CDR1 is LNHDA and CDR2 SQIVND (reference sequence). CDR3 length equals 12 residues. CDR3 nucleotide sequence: TGTGCCAGTATGGAAGGTGCCTATGGCTACACCTTC. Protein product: CASMEGAYGYTF.

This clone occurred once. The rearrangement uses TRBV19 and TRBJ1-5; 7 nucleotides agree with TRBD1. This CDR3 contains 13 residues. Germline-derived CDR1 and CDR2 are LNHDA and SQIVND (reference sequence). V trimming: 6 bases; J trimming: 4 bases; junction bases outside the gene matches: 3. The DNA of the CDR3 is TGTGCCAGTAGAGACAGGGCAAATCAGCCCCAGCATTTT. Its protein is CASRDRANQPQHF. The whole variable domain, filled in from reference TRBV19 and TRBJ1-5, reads DGGITQSPKYLFRKEGQNVTLSCEQNLNHDAMYWYRQDPGQGLRLIYYSQIVNDFQKGDIAEGYSVSREKKESFPLTVTSAQKNPTAFYLCASRDRANQPQHFGDGTRLSIL.

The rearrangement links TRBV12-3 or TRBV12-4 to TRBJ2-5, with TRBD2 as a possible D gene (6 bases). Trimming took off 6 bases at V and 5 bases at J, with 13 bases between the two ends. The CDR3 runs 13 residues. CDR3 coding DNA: TGTGCCAGCAGCCAGGAGGGACGGGAGACCCAGTACTTC. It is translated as CASSQEGRETQYF.

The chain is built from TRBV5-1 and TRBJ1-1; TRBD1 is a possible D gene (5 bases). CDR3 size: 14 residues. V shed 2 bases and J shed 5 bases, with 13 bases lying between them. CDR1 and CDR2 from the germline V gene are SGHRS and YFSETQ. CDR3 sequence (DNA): TGCGCCAGCAGCTTAGGGGTTACGGTGACTGAAGCTTTCTTT. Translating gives CASSLGVTVTEAFF.

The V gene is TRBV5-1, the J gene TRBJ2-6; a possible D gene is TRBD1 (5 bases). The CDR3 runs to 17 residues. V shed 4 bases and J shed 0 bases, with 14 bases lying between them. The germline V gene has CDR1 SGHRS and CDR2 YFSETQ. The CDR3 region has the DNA TGCGCCAGCAGCAGACAGCGCGCGAGCTCTGGGGCCAACGTCCTGACTTTC. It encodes CASSRQRASSGANVLTF.

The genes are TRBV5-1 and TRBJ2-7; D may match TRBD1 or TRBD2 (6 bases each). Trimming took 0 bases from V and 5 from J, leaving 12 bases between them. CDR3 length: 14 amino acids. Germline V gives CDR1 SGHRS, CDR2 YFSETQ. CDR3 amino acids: CASSLEGGVHEQYF. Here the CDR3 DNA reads TGCGCCAGCAGCTTGGAGGGGGGTGTCCACGAGCAGTACTTC.

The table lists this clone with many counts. The CDR3 DNA follows: TGTGCCAGCTCACCGGGGAGGAATCAGCCCCAGCATTTT. Translated, it gives CASSPGRNQPQHF. This chain joins TRBV18 and TRBJ1-5; D uncertain. The CDR3 length is 13 residues. CDR1 is KGHSH, CDR2 LQKENI, per germline. V lost 3 bases, J lost 4 bases, and 7 bases lay in between.

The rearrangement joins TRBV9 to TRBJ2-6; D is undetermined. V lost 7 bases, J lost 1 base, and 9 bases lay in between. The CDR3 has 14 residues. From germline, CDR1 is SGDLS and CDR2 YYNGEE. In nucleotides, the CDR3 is TGTGCCAGCGGTCCCTCTTCTGGGGCCAACGTCCTGACTTTC. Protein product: CASGPSSGANVLTF.

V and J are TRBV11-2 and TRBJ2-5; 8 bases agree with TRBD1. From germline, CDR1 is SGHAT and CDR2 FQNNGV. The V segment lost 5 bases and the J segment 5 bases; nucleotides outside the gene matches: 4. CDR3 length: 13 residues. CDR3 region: CASSLGQGETQYF. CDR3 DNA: TGTGCCAGCAGCCTCGGACAGGGCGAGACCCAGTACTTC.

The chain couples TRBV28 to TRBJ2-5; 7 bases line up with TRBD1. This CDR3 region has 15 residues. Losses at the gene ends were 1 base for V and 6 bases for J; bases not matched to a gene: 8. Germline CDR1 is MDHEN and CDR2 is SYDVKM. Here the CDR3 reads CASSLLTGWSKTQYF. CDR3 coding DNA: TGTGCCAGCAGTTTATTGACAGGGTGGTCGAAGACCCAGTACTTC.

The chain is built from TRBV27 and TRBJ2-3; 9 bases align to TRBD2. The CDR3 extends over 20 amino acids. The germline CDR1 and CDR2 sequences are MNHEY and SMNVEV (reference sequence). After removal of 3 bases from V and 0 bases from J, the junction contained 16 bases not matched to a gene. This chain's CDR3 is CASSFSAGEASGASTDTQYF. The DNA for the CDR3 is TGTGCCAGCAGTTTCTCTGCCGGGGAGGCTAGCGGGGCCAGCACAGATACGCAGTATTTT.

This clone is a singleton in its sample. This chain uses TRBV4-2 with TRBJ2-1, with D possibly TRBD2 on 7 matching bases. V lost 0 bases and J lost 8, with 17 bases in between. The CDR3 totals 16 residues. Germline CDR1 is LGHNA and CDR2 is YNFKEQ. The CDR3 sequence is CASSQDGGGSSDEQFF. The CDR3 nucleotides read TGTGCCAGCAGCCAAGATGGGGGCGGGAGCTCCGATGAGCAGTTCTTC.

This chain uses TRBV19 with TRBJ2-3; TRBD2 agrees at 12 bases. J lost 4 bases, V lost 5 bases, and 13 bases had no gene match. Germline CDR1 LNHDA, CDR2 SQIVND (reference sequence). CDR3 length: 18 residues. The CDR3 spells CASSPTTRLAGDADTQYF. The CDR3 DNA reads TGTGCCAGTAGTCCCACCACGCGACTAGCGGGAGACGCAGATACGCAGTATTTT.

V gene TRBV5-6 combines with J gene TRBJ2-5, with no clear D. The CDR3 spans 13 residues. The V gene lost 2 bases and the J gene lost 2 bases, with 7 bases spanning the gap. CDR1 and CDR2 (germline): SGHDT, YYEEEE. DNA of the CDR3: TGTGCCAGCAGCTTCGACGGGCAAGAGACCCAGTACTTC. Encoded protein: CASSFDGQETQYF.

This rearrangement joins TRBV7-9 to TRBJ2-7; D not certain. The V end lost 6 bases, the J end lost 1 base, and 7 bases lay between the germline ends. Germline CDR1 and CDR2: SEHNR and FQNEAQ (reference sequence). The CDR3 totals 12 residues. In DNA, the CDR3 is TGTGCCAGCAGTTACGGGTCCTACGAGCAGTACTTC. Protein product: CASSYGSYEQYF.

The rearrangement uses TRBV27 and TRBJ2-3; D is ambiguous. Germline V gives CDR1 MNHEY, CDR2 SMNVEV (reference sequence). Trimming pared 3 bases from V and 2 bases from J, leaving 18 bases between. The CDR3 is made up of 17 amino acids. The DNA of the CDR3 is TGTGCCAGCAGTTTTCTTCAAAGGGCCAGCCTCACAGATACGCAGTATTTT. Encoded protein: CASSFLQRASLTDTQYF.

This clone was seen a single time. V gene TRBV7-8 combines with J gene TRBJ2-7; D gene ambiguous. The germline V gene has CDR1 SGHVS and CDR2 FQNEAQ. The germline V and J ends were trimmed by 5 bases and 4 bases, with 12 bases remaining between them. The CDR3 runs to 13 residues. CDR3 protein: CASSPEESYEQYF. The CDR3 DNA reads TGTGCCAGCAGCCCCGAGGAGAGTTACGAGCAGTACTTC. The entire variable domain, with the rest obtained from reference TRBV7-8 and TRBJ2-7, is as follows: GAGVSQSPRYKVAKRGQDVALRCDPISGHVSLFWYQQALGQGPEFLTYFQNEAQLDKSGLPSDRFFAERPEGSVSTLKIQRTQQEDSAVYLCASSPEESYEQYFGPGTRLTVT.

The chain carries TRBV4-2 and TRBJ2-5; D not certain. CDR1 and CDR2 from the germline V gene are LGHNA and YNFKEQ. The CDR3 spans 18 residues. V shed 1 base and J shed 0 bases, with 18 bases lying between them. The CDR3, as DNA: TGTGCCAGCAGCCAAGGCTTGACGGATATCGCCAACCAAGAGACCCAGTACTTC. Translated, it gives CASSQGLTDIANQETQYF.

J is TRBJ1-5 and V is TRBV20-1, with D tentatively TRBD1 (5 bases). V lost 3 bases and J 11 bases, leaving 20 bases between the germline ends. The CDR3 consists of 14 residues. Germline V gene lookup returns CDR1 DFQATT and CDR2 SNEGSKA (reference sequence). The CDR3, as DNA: TGCAGTGCTAGTCGGGACGGAGGTGTTTTGGCCCAGCATTTT. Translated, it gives CSASRDGGVLAQHF.

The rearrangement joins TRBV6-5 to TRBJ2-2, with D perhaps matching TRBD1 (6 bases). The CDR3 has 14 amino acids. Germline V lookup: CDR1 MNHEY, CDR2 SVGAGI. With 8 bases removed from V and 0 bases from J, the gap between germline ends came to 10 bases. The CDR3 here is CASQGLPNTGELFF. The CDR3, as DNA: TGTGCCAGCCAGGGGCTTCCGAACACCGGGGAGCTGTTTTTT.

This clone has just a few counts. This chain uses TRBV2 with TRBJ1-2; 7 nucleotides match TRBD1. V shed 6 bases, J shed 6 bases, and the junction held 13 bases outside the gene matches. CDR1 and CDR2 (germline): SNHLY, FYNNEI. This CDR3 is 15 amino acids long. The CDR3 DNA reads TGTGCCAGCAGGCTACAGGGGCGGGCTAGGGATGGCTACACCTTC. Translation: CASRLQGRARDGYTF.

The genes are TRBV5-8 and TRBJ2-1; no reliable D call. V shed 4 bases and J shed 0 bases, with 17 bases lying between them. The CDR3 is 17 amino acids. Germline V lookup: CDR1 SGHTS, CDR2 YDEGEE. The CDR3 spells CASSGSAETGSYNEQFF. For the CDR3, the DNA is TGTGCCAGCAGCGGATCAGCAGAGACGGGCTCCTACAATGAGCAGTTCTTC.

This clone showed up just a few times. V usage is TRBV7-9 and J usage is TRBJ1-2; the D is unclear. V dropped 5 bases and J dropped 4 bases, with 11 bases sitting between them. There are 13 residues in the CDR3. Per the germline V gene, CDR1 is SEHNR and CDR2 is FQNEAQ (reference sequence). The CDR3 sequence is CASSPNTIYGYTF. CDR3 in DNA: TGTGCCAGCAGCCCCAATACAATCTATGGCTACACCTTC.